Presented here are 14 T cell receptor beta chains from one specimen sequenced in a study of vaccination and CD4 T cells after COVID-19. No antigens are known for them. Time point specified: late sampling 161 to 241 days after vaccination in a few convalescent patients. Noted treatment: roughly nine-day PBMC culture with coronavirus spike peptide pools or control peptides (ViraFEST assay). An Oncomine TCR Beta short-read assay was used to sequence the DNA from cultured CD4+ T cells. One entry per CDR3 protein, called by TCRdb with MiXCR from the PCR reads. The sample yields over 15,000 distinct CDR3 sequences, over 50% seen once. The input for sequencing was CD4+ T cells from blood, cultured in vitro, taken about 7 months after SARS-CoV-2 vaccination. These receptors came from a human donor who had recovered from COVID-19.

This clonotype has only a few counts. This rearrangement joins TRBV15 to TRBJ2-6; D possibly corresponds to TRBD2 (5 bases). The CDR3 has 15 amino acids. The ends were cut back, 5 bases at V and 4 bases at J, with 12 bases in the middle. Germline CDR1 LNHNV, CDR2 YYDKDF (reference sequence). CDR3 DNA: TGTGCCACCAGCCATCTAGCTGTCGGGGCCAACGTCCTGACTTTC. It is translated as CATSHLAVGANVLTF.

The rearrangement joins TRBV6-1 to TRBJ2-3; D is perhaps TRBD1 (5 bases). CDR1 and CDR2 (germline): MNHNS, SASEGT. The CDR3 extends over 12 amino acids. Trimming stripped 7 bases from V and 12 bases from J, with 17 bases between. The CDR3 spells CASTPDGAIQYF. In DNA form, the CDR3 reads TGTGCCAGCACCCCCGATGGGGCGATTCAGTATTTT.

The chain couples TRBV6-2 or TRBV6-3 to TRBJ1-1; no clear D. Germline loops: CDR1 MNHEY, CDR2 SVGEGT. V was trimmed by 4 bases and J by 4 bases, leaving 10 bases between them. The CDR3 has 13 amino acids. CDR3 sequence reads: CASSSIRGTEAFF. The CDR3 DNA is TGTGCCAGCAGTTCTATAAGAGGCACTGAAGCTTTCTTT.

The chain links TRBV6-1 to TRBJ1-1; 7 bases match TRBD1. Germline V lookup: CDR1 MNHNS, CDR2 SASEGT. J was trimmed by 0 bases and V by 6 bases; bases with no gene match: 7. The CDR3 has 15 amino acids. The CDR3 is CASRSRTGMNTEAFF. In DNA form, the CDR3 reads TGTGCCAGCAGATCCAGGACAGGTATGAACACTGAAGCTTTCTTT.

The rearrangement joins TRBV20-1 to TRBJ1-1; TRBD1 is a possible D gene (6 bases). Between the trimmed V and J ends, which lost 1 base and 5 bases, there was a span of 14 bases. Per the germline V gene, CDR1 is DFQATT and CDR2 is SNEGSKA (reference sequence). CDR3 length: 14 residues. The CDR3 DNA follows: TGCAGTGCTAGAGCCACAGGGATTTGGACTGAAGCTTTCTTT. Translated: CSARATGIWTEAFF.

Only a few counts were recorded for this clonotype. The genes are TRBV19 and TRBJ2-7; 9 positions agree with TRBD2. The CDR3 has 15 residues. Germline CDR1 is LNHDA and CDR2 is SQIVND (reference sequence). V shed 4 bases, J shed 2 bases, and the junction held 6 bases outside the gene matches. The CDR3 is CASSTGTSWPYEQYF. The CDR3 DNA follows: TGTGCCAGTAGTACAGGGACTAGCTGGCCCTACGAGCAGTACTTC.

This chain uses TRBV6-1 with TRBJ2-5; D tentatively reads TRBD1 or TRBD2 (5 bases each). CDR3 size: 14 residues. The germline CDR1 and CDR2 sequences are MNHNS and SASEGT. Trimming took off 8 bases at V and 4 bases at J, with 17 bases between the two ends. As DNA, the CDR3 is TGTGCCAGCCAAAGATCCGGGGCTGGAGAGACCCAGTACTTC. Protein product: CASQRSGAGETQYF.

This chain connects TRBV27 to TRBJ1-2; D might be TRBD1 (5 bases). Trimming shortened V by 3 bases and J by 2 bases, and 19 bases separated the two germline ends. The germline V gene has CDR1 MNHEY and CDR2 SMNVEV (reference sequence). The CDR3 loop spans 17 amino acids. CDR3 sequence reads: CASSLYGGRIRNYGYTF. CDR3 nucleotide sequence: TGTGCCAGCAGTTTGTACGGGGGACGTATCCGCAACTATGGCTACACCTTC.

The chain couples TRBV20-1 to TRBJ1-2; D gene uncertain. There are 12 residues in the CDR3. V gave up 2 bases and J gave up 8 bases, with 12 bases separating them. The germline gives CDR1 DFQATT, CDR2 SNEGSKA (reference sequence). CDR3: CSARLGMGGYTF. As DNA, the CDR3 is TGCAGTGCTAGACTGGGGATGGGCGGCTACACCTTC.

The chain combines TRBV10-3 with TRBJ1-1, with a possible D match to TRBD1 (6 bases). Trimming removed 2 bases at V and 5 bases at J, with 12 bases between. Germline V gene data show CDR1 as ENHRY and CDR2 as SYGVKD. The length of the CDR3 is 14 residues. The CDR3 protein is CAISENRVDTEAFF. CDR3 coding DNA: TGTGCCATCAGTGAGAACAGGGTAGATACTGAAGCTTTCTTT.

The genes are TRBV23-1 and TRBJ2-5; D might be TRBD2 (6 bases). TRBV23-1 is recorded as an ORF, its role being uncertain. The length of the CDR3 is 16 residues. V lost 0 bases and J lost 2, with 13 bases in between. CDR3: CASSQSAGSRQETQYF. CDR3 bases: TGCGCCAGCAGTCAATCCGCGGGAAGTCGGCAAGAGACCCAGTACTTC.

The CDR3 is CSGSGDYGYTF. CDR3 nucleotide sequence: TGCAGCGGCTCGGGAGACTATGGCTACACCTTC. The chain employs TRBV20-1 and TRBJ1-2; D gene uncertain. Germline CDR1 is DFQATT and CDR2 is SNEGSKA (reference sequence). The CDR3 totals 11 residues.

This clonotype was seen only a few times. This chain joins TRBV6-5 and TRBJ1-6, with D unclear. CDR3 length equals 15 residues. Trimming took 2 bases from V and 9 from J, leaving 14 bases between them. CDR1 is MNHEY and CDR2 is SVGAGI in the germline V gene. CDR3 coding DNA: TGTGCCAGCAGTTACCCCGCCCGGCCTATTTCACCCCTCCACTTT. It yields the protein CASSYPARPISPLHF.

The chain joins TRBV20-1 to TRBJ2-3; 10 bases are a match to TRBD2. CDR3 length equals 15 residues. Germline CDR1 is DFQATT and CDR2 is SNEGSKA (reference sequence). V lost 0 bases to trimming and J lost 8 bases; unmatched junction nucleotides: 8. Here the CDR3 DNA reads TGCAGTGCTAGAGATAGTGTTATAGCGGGAGGTACGCAGTATTTT. This codes for CSARDSVIAGGTQYF.